Below, 19 T cell receptor beta chains from the same sample are listed, as sequenced in a study. TCRdb reprocessed the RT-PCR reads with MiXCR, giving one entry per CDR3 protein. The sample has 550,000 to 750,000 distinct CDR3 sequences, 13% to 15% seen once. Specimen: memory CD4+ T cells from blood. The origin of the receptors is a female donor in good health, serving as a healthy control.

The V gene is TRBV28, the J gene TRBJ2-7; 9 bases match TRBD1. This CDR3 region has 15 residues. The J segment lost 2 bases and the V segment lost 5 bases, leaving 7 bases of the junction unmatched. Germline loops: CDR1 MDHEN, CDR2 SYDVKM. The CDR3 coding sequence is TGTGCCAGCAGTGGACAGGGGATTTTTACCTACGAGCAGTACTTC. This codes for CASSGQGIFTYEQYF.

The V gene is TRBV2, the J gene TRBJ1-1; TRBD1 might be the D (5 bases). The germline gives CDR1 SNHLY, CDR2 FYNNEI. The CDR3 sequence is 13 residues long. Trimming took 6 bases from V and 6 from J, leaving 14 bases between them. The CDR3 coding sequence is TGTGCCAGCAGAGTGGACACTGGCGCTGAAGCTTTCTTT. It translates to CASRVDTGAEAFF.

This clonotype occurred a few times. The chain combines TRBV7-9 with TRBJ2-3, with 11 bases fitting TRBD2. With 7 bases clipped from V and 5 bases from J, the junction kept 5 bases outside the gene matches. The CDR3 runs to 14 residues. Germline V gene data show CDR1 as SEHNR and CDR2 as FQNEAQ (reference sequence). The CDR3 sequence: CASNIAGGQDTQYF. The CDR3 DNA reads TGTGCCAGCAACATAGCGGGGGGGCAAGATACGCAGTATTTT.

This clonotype was detected ten times or more. The chain has TRBV5-1 and TRBJ2-7, with D possibly TRBD1 on 5 matching bases. There are 13 residues in the CDR3. CDR1 and CDR2 (germline): SGHRS, YFSETQ. Trimming removed 5 bases from V and 4 bases from J, with 13 bases in between. This chain's CDR3 is CASSWGVGYEQYF. The CDR3 DNA is TGCGCCAGCAGTTGGGGCGTTGGATACGAGCAGTACTTC.

The rearrangement uses TRBV5-4 and TRBJ2-2; D gene ambiguous. The germline V gene encodes CDR1 SGHNT and CDR2 YYREEE (reference sequence). This CDR3 contains 17 residues. V was trimmed by 2 bases and J by 0 bases, leaving 14 bases between them. In DNA, the CDR3 is TGTGCCAGCAGCTTCCTAGTGCAACTGACGAACACCGGGGAGCTGTTTTTT. Protein sequence: CASSFLVQLTNTGELFF.

This clonotype was seen more than once but under ten times. DNA for the CDR3: TGTGCCAGCAGCATGGGACAGGGCTACAAAAACATTCAGTACTTC. It yields the protein CASSMGQGYKNIQYF. The chain joins TRBV6-6 to TRBJ2-4; 9 nucleotides align to TRBD1. The germline CDR1 and CDR2 sequences are MNHNY and SVGAGI (reference sequence). Trimming took 6 bases from V and 3 from J; bases not matched to a gene: 6. The CDR3 runs 15 residues.

The chain employs TRBV18 and TRBJ1-2; perhaps TRBD1 as D (5 bases). The CDR3 runs 14 residues. V lost 2 bases and J 6 bases, leaving 13 bases between the germline ends. In germline, CDR1 is KGHSH, CDR2 LQKENI. The CDR3 region is CASSPSGVENGYTF. CDR3 in DNA: TGTGCCAGCTCACCATCGGGGGTGGAGAATGGCTACACCTTC.

This clonotype was seen more than once but under ten times. The V call is TRBV29-1, the J call TRBJ1-2; D is unresolved. V lost 8 bases and J 0 bases, leaving 13 bases between the germline ends. The CDR3 has 13 amino acids. The germline gives CDR1 SQVTM, CDR2 ANQGSEA. The CDR3 bases are TGCAGCTCTGGGGAGCTTACTAACTATGGCTACACCTTC. Translated, it gives CSSGELTNYGYTF.

The rearrangement links TRBV3-1 to TRBJ1-1, with D possibly being TRBD1 (6 bases). Germline CDR1 reads LGHDT; CDR2 reads YNNKEL (reference sequence). V was trimmed by 3 bases and J by 12 bases, leaving 20 bases between them. The CDR3 spans 14 residues. CDR3 nucleotides: TGTGCCAGCAGCCAGGCCCTTGGGACAATGGGGACTTTCTTT. As protein: CASSQALGTMGTFF.

This clonotype was picked up many times. This sequence joins TRBV6-6 and TRBJ2-1; 12 bases are shared with TRBD1. The V gene end was trimmed by 6 bases and the J gene end by 9 bases; junction bases not matched to a gene: 9. The CDR3 spans 15 residues. Germline values: CDR1 MNHNY, CDR2 SVGAGI (reference sequence). The CDR3 region is CASRSPGQGAREQFF. For the CDR3, the DNA is TGTGCCAGCAGATCCCCGGGACAGGGGGCGCGTGAGCAGTTCTTC.

The rearrangement uses TRBV20-1 and TRBJ1-2, with a weak D call TRBD1 (6 bases). CDR1 and CDR2 (germline): DFQATT, SNEGSKA (reference sequence). The CDR3 contains 10 residues. Trimming removed 8 bases at V and 4 bases at J, with 8 bases between. CDR3 coding DNA: TGCAGTCTAGGGGGCTATGGCTACACCTTC. Its protein is CSLGGYGYTF.

This chain connects TRBV4-1 to TRBJ1-6; TRBD1 aligns across 9 bases. The CDR3 covers 17 residues. Germline V gene sequence: CDR1 MGHRA, CDR2 YSYEKL. The V segment lost 0 bases and the J segment 8 bases; nucleotides outside the gene matches: 8. CDR3 protein: CASSQDPLTGGYSPLHF. In nucleotides, the CDR3 is TGCGCCAGCAGCCAAGATCCGTTGACAGGGGGATATTCACCCCTCCACTTT.

The genes are TRBV12-3 or TRBV12-4 and TRBJ1-6; D perhaps matches TRBD1 (6 bases). This CDR3 has 13 amino acids. V gave up 4 bases and J gave up 11 bases, with 12 bases separating them. CDR3: CASSSTRGTPLHF. CDR3 coding DNA: TGTGCCAGCAGTTCGACAAGGGGGACACCCCTCCACTTT.

This clonotype was observed a few times. For the CDR3, the DNA is TGCGCCAGCAGATTTCAGGGGCTAGCTTCCTACGAGCAGTACTTC. Amino acid sequence: CASRFQGLASYEQYF. The gene calls are TRBV4-1 and TRBJ2-7; possible D gene TRBD1, 6 bases. Looked up from germline, CDR1 is MGHRA and CDR2 is YSYEKL. The CDR3 totals 15 residues. The V and J ends lost 6 bases and 1 base respectively, with 16 bases between them.

A few counts support this clonotype. The chain combines TRBV28 with TRBJ2-1; no clear D gene. The CDR3 contains 12 residues. Germline CDR1 MDHEN, CDR2 SYDVKM. V was shortened by 3 bases and J by 2 bases, with 2 bases between the two germline ends. The CDR3 loop reads CASSFPYNEQFF. The CDR3 DNA reads TGTGCCAGCAGTTTCCCCTACAATGAGCAGTTCTTC. Combining the CDR3 with reference TRBV28 and TRBJ2-1 gives the whole variable domain DVKVTQSSRYLVKRTGEKVFLECVQDMDHENMFWYRQDPGLGLRLIYFSYDVKMKEKGDIPEGYSVSREKKERFSLILESASTNQTSMYLCASSFPYNEQFFGPGTRLTVL.

The table lists this clonotype with a few counts. The rearrangement joins TRBV12-3 or TRBV12-4 to TRBJ1-1; the D gene is possibly TRBD1 (5 bases). The ends were cut back, 3 bases at V and 0 bases at J, with 11 bases in the middle. The CDR3 runs to 15 residues. CDR3 DNA: TGTGCCAGCAGTTTTGTGCAGGGCTTGAACACTGAAGCTTTCTTT. It specifies CASSFVQGLNTEAFF.

The chain has TRBV5-1 and TRBJ1-1; perhaps TRBD1 as D (5 bases). The ends were cut back, 4 bases at V and 4 bases at J, with 17 bases in the middle. The CDR3 has 15 residues. CDR1 is SGHRS and CDR2 is YFSETQ in the germline V gene. DNA for the CDR3: TGCGCCAGCAGCCCAGACGGGACCTGGGGCACTGAAGCTTTCTTT. Protein sequence: CASSPDGTWGTEAFF.

The V and J genes are TRBV5-1 and TRBJ2-1, with D possibly being TRBD2 (5 bases). V was cut by 7 bases and J by 0 bases, with 11 bases left in between. The CDR3 extends over 14 amino acids. In germline, CDR1 is SGHRS, CDR2 YFSETQ. CDR3 region: CASGLALSYNEQFF. CDR3 coding DNA: TGCGCCAGCGGATTAGCGCTCTCCTACAATGAGCAGTTCTTC.

This rearrangement joins TRBV20-1 to TRBJ1-1; no reliable D call. The V gene's germline CDR1 is DFQATT and CDR2 SNEGSKA (reference sequence). CDR3 size: 15 residues. Trimming left V 6 bases short and J 2 bases short, with 19 bases between. CDR3 residues: CSAAKIKVDNTEAFF. CDR3 DNA sequence: TGCAGTGCCGCCAAGATAAAAGTGGATAACACTGAAGCTTTCTTT.